This T cell receptor (beta chain) is drawn from a study of shared clonotypes between healthy human individuals (TCRdb year 2020). About the full investigation: Two women and a few men aged 18 to 49 years were included in the cohort. The study deeply sequenced blood TCR repertoires of about 5 healthy adults to estimate repertoire size and the extent of clonotype sharing between individuals. For each donor, CD4 naive and CD4 memory were each run on three plates, CD8 naive on two plates, and CD8 memory on one plate. Each donor's leukapheresis produced roughly between roughly 0.85 and 10 billion PBMCs. Different laboratories and diverse techniques were used to prepare libraries and sequence TCR repertoires, to increase sequencing depth and limit assay-specific biases. The research as a whole found: Based on pairwise subsampling, the degree of clonotype sharing among donors was expected to be affected by sequencing depth. The genetic and exposure-history diversity represented was limited by the small number of donors. When four donors were compared, the shared fraction of clonotypes was about 5.2% for naive CD4, 3.5% to 4% for naive CD8, 2.3% for memory CD4, and 0.35% to 0.5% for memory CD8. Even with the large sequencing depth, rarefaction of the sorted-subset datasets indicated that sequencing was incomplete. Larger estimated clonotype richness was generally found for naive subsets than for memory subsets. Higher generation probabilities were observed for clonotypes shared by all four sorted-subset donors than for non-shared clonotypes. Sampling was limited to blood, and TCR repertoires in tissue likely differ from TCR repertoires in blood.

Using the deep immunoSEQ assay, TCR CDR3 regions were amplified from genomic DNA by multiplex PCR. Genomic DNA extracted from each cell subset was distributed evenly over all wells of several immunoSEQ 96-well plates, and each plate served as one replicate. For sorted subsets, each replicate PCR was loaded with about 200 ng genomic DNA, equivalent to about 30,000 T cell genomes. Purified libraries were quantified with a Qubit 3.0 fluorometer, sized on a Bioanalyzer 2100, and re-quantified with the KAPA Library Quantification kit. Every immunoSEQ 96-well plate was sequenced on a separate single-read 150-cycle Illumina NextSeq 550 flow cell. As for the original processing: Because only junctional sequences without quality scores were contained in the immunoSEQ output, filtering matching that applied to full-length reads could not be performed. Sequences were annotated with PyIR, a Python wrapper for IgBLAST v1.9, using IMGT germline references to assign V/J genes and CDR3. Reads were filtered out if the reads had weak V/J assignments (E-value above 1e-6), no CDR3, stop codons, out-of-frame junctions, or ambiguous translated residues. V3J clonotypes were defined as sequences sharing the same inferred V gene, J gene, and CDR3 amino acid sequence. Percentage overlap between repertoires was calculated by dividing the number of shared unique clonotypes by the size of the smaller repertoire. Three approaches were used to assess repertoire richness: RTK rarefaction, the Chao1 estimator, and Recon v2.1 estimates of unobserved clonotypes. Generation probabilities for all TCRbeta clonotypes obtained by the gDNA method from a handful of donors were computed using OLGA. Not all clones reach the TCRdb copy of this immuneACCESS table, which keeps in-frame sequences only. Checked studies attribute under half of the gap to unresolved V genes and leave the rest unexplained. V and J calls plus clone size are reproduced from that table; the DNA served to infer D and trimming. Across this sample there are about a million clones, with approximately 75% seen only once. 0.85% to 1% of the sample goes to the ten largest clones.

The CDR3 sequence holds 16 residues, the cysteine and phenylalanine included. Only CDR3 DNA is held: 48 bases, read in frame from base 1. V and J lose 6 bases and 0 bases, and a span of 16 bases separates them. Sequences LNHDA (CDR1) and SQIVND (CDR2) are obtained from the germline V gene (reference sequence). Healthy HIV-negative adults with no recently reported acute infections or vaccinations were included as donors. Only Caucasian adults living in Nashville, Tennessee, USA were represented among the donors. CD4+ T cells were enriched by magnetic negative selection, after which naive cells were positively selected on CD45RA and the negative fraction was taken as the memory subset. Blood was collected by leukapheresis, and PBMCs were isolated by Ficoll-Histopaque density gradient centrifugation and then cryopreserved in liquid nitrogen vapor phase. Analytical flow cytometry was used to check the purity and quantity of every magnetically sorted T cell population. From each sorted fraction, genomic DNA was isolated and quantified by UV absorbance on a Nanodrop 2000c.

Concerning this clone itself: Its specific antigen is unknown. Per-base qualities were not stored, and no clone one base away is much larger.

Source material: memory CD4+ T cells from PBMCs. Read against the paper, the sample's cell subset or site label means: CD45RA-negative fraction. The receptor was isolated from a young man in good health. Some clones in this sample may be carry-over from other donors' samples. Recombination joined TRBV19 with TRBJ2-3; the D gene identity is not certain. The CDR3 region has the sequence CASSPGRSPSTDTQYF. The DNA sequence is given as TGTGCCAGTAGCCCTGGACGCAGTCCTAGCACAGATACGCAGTATTTT.